The rows below give T cell receptor beta chains drawn from one sample of a study of T-cell reconstitution after alpha-beta-depleted transplantation in children. In TCRdb, the PCR reads were re-called with MiXCR into one record per CDR3 protein. This sample carries about 640,000 distinct CDR3 sequences, approximately 15% of them seen once, and the ten largest clones take approximately 1.1%. The specimen comprised PBMCs from the stem cell graft donor, sampled from the stem cell graft. Every receptor here comes from a human donor who donated a stem cell graft to a child with acute myeloid leukemia. The CDR3 runs from the conserved cysteine through the conserved F or W. A D gene is named only where the DNA matches it firmly. Not every row has a clone size; where given, it reads once, few, many or a size class.

TGCGCCACCAGGCCCGGGGGAAGTTCACCCCTCCACTTT | CATRPGGSSPLHF | 13 | many | TRBJ1-6 | TRBV10-2 | .
TGTGCCAGCAGCTTAGGACAGGCTGCGTACTTC | CASSLGQAAYF | 11 | many | TRBJ2-5 | TRBV7-9 | .
TGCAGTGCTAGGATAGGCCAGGGTTTCCACTTT | CSARIGQGFHF | 11 | many | TRBJ1-6 | TRBV20-1 | .
TGTGCCAGGAGCCCGACAGGGGGCAATCAGCCCCAGCATTTT | CARSPTGGNQPQHF | 14 | . | TRBJ1-5 | TRBV7-2 | TRBD1
TGCGCCAGCAGCATTCCCGCCCGGCAAGGGGACACTGAAGCTTTCTTT | CASSIPARQGDTEAFF | 16 | . | TRBJ1-1 | TRBV5-1 | .
TGTGCCAGCAGCTTGGGCCTCACAGGGGCGAACACCGGGGAGCTGTTTTTT | CASSLGLTGANTGELFF | 17 | many | TRBJ2-2 | TRBV7-3 | TRBD1
TGTGCCAGCAGCCCCCGGACAGGGCAAAGCACAGATACGCAGTATTTT | CASSPRTGQSTDTQYF | 16 | few | TRBJ2-3 | TRBV4-2 | TRBD1
TGCAGTGCTAGTTACTCCAGGGAGGACACTGAAGCTTTCTTT | CSASYSREDTEAFF | 14 | many | TRBJ1-1 | TRBV20-1 | .
TGCAGTGCTAAGGGGCCAGATACGCAGTATTTT | CSAKGPDTQYF | 11 | many | TRBJ2-3 | TRBV20-1 | .
TGTGCCAGCAGTTTCATTAGCGGCCGGAACACCGGGGAGCTGTTTTTT | CASSFISGRNTGELFF | 16 | . | TRBJ2-2 | TRBV12-3/TRBV12-4 | .
TGTGCCAGCAGCTTAGGGGGACAGGGTGGCTCTGGGGCCAACGTCCTGACTTTC | CASSLGGQGGSGANVLTF | 18 | few | TRBJ2-6 | TRBV7-6 | TRBD1
TGTGCCAGCTACGGGTCAGCCAAAAACATTCAGTACTTC | CASYGSAKNIQYF | 13 | many | TRBJ2-4 | TRBV28 | .
TGTGCCAGCAGCCCGCCGAAGTATTACTATGGCTACACCTTC | CASSPPKYYYGYTF | 14 | . | TRBJ1-2 | TRBV5-6 | .
TGTGCCAGCATTAACAGGTCTCCTTACAATGAGCAGTTCTTC | CASINRSPYNEQFF | 14 | few | TRBJ2-1 | TRBV28 | .
TGTGCCAGCAGCCACTTCGAGGGGAACTATGGCTACACCTTC | CASSHFEGNYGYTF | 14 | few | TRBJ1-2 | TRBV7-2 | .
TGTGCCAGCAGAAAAGGGCAGCAGGGGGCTACTTATACTGAAGCTTTCTTT | CASRKGQQGATYTEAFF | 17 | once | TRBJ1-1 | TRBV7-9 | TRBD1
TGTGCCAGCAGTAGACAGGCGATGAACACTGAAGCTTTCTTT | CASSRQAMNTEAFF | 14 | many | TRBJ1-1 | TRBV6-1 | .
TGTGCCAGCAGCTCGGCGGTCAGAGGGGGCTACACCTTC | CASSSAVRGGYTF | 13 | many | TRBJ1-2 | TRBV12-3/TRBV12-4 | .
TGTGCCAGCAGCATAAGACAGGGGGGGAACAATGAGCAGTTCTTC | CASSIRQGGNNEQFF | 15 | few | TRBJ2-1 | TRBV7-6 | TRBD1
TGTGCCATCAGTGATGAACGGATCTACACAGATACGCAGTATTTT | CAISDERIYTDTQYF | 15 | few | TRBJ2-3 | TRBV10-3 | .
TGTGCCAGCAGCTTAATCGGGATGAACACTGAAGCTTTCTTT | CASSLIGMNTEAFF | 14 | few | TRBJ1-1 | TRBV7-8 | .
TGTGCCAGCAGCTTGTCGGTGGGGTCCGGGGAGCTGTTTTTT | CASSLSVGSGELFF | 14 | few | TRBJ2-2 | TRBV5-6 | .
TGTGCCAGCATGATACAGGGTGCCGCTGGAAACACCATATATTTT | CASMIQGAAGNTIYF | 15 | . | TRBJ1-3 | TRBV7-9 | .
TGTGCCAGCAGGCTGGACAGTAATGAGCAGTTCTTC | CASRLDSNEQFF | 12 | many | TRBJ2-1 | TRBV12-3/TRBV12-4 | .
TGTGCCAGCAGCCCTGGGCCAGGCTACACCTTC | CASSPGPGYTF | 11 | . | TRBJ1-2 | TRBV4-2 | .
TGTGCCAGCAGCAAAGCCATCAGGAGGGCCCTAGCGCAGTATTTT | CASSKAIRRALAQYF | 15 | . | TRBJ2-3 | TRBV21-1 | .